The present entry profiles one TCR beta chain with its context. Trimming cost V 6 bases and J 3 bases; bases outside gene matches: 5. The CDR3 runs to 13 residues. Germline lookup yields CDR1 MNHEY and CDR2 SMNVEV (reference sequence). The data belong to a study of blood T cell repertoires in COVID-19. For the study at large: The study drew acute and convalescent COVID-19 samples from the United States, Italy and Spain.

The assay was immunoSEQ multiplex PCR, and TCRdb's table has in-frame clones only and misses some. This sample has under 400,000 clones, with about 87% found just once. The chain links TRBV27 to TRBJ2-7; 7 bases are a match to TRBD2. The sample comprised PBMCs or T cells enriched from blood (not recorded which). This TCR came from a man in his forties in a cohort exposed to, infected with or recovered from COVID-19 (not recorded which). The chain's CDR3 is CASSSGRVYEQYF. The CDR3 DNA follows: TGTGCCAGCAGCTCGGGGAGGGTCTACGAGCAGTACTTC.